What follows are 27 T cell receptor beta chains derived from one specimen sequenced in a study of T cell responses to AZD1222 COVID-19 vaccine. Sequencing used immunoSEQ multiplex PCR; TCRdb keeps in-frame clones, though not all of them. The sample holds 86,000 or so clones; around 90% are singletons and the top ten take 4.5%. The sequencing used peripheral blood, collected on day 0 of MenACWY control vaccination. Source of these receptors: an adult in good health.

The chain uses TRBV6-2 or TRBV6-3 and TRBJ2-7; 10 bases fit TRBD2. The trim removed 2 bases at V and 1 base at J, leaving 5 bases unmatched. The CDR3 loop spans 16 amino acids. Per the germline V gene, CDR1 is MNHEY and CDR2 is SVGEGT. CDR3: CASSYGSSGRSYEQYF. CDR3 nucleotide sequence: TGTGCCAGCAGTTACGGGAGTAGCGGGAGGTCCTACGAGCAGTACTTC.

The CDR3 spells CASSQAQVGDQPQHF. DNA for the CDR3: TGCGCCAGCAGCCAAGCACAGGTAGGCGATCAGCCCCAGCATTTT. The rearrangement uses TRBV4-1 and TRBJ1-5; maybe TRBD1 (5 bases). Germline assignment: CDR1 MGHRA and CDR2 YSYEKL. The CDR3 is 15 amino acids. V shed 1 base and J shed 5 bases, with 12 bases lying between them.

The genes are TRBV11-3 and TRBJ2-2, with TRBD2 matching over 8 bases. The CDR3 loop spans 19 amino acids. CDR1 is SGHNT and CDR2 is YENEEA in the germline V gene. Losses at the gene ends were 3 bases for V and 0 bases for J; bases not matched to a gene: 12. CDR3 DNA: TGTGCCAGCAGCTTGGGTTGGCGGGAGGCCCACCCGAACACCGGGGAGCTGTTTTTT. It specifies CASSLGWREAHPNTGELFF.

This sequence joins TRBV13 and TRBJ1-6; D remains ambiguous. The CDR3 loop spans 12 amino acids. Per germline, CDR1 PRHDT and CDR2 FYEKMQ (reference sequence). Trimming removed 0 bases at V and 9 bases at J, with 3 bases between. The CDR3 DNA reads TGTGCCAGCAGCTTAGGGTCTTCACCCCTCCACTTT. Encoded protein: CASSLGSSPLHF.

The chain has TRBV27 and TRBJ1-4, with 8 bases that match TRBD1. CDR3 length: 15 amino acids. V dropped 2 bases and J dropped 4; count of bases not matched to a gene: 3. CDR1 is MNHEY and CDR2 is SMNVEV in the germline V gene (reference sequence). The CDR3 sequence: CASSLQGAVNEKLFF. In DNA form, the CDR3 reads TGTGCCAGCAGTTTACAGGGGGCCGTTAATGAAAAACTGTTTTTT.

This clone has only one observation. This chain uses TRBV4-2 with TRBJ2-5, with unresolved D. V was cut by 2 bases and J by 8 bases, with 9 bases left in between. CDR1 LGHNA and CDR2 YNFKEQ come from the germline V gene. The CDR3 length is 12 residues. DNA of the CDR3: TGTGCCAGCAGCCAAAGGGCTGACACCCAGTACTTC. Its protein is CASSQRADTQYF.

The V gene is TRBV27, the J gene TRBJ1-6; TRBD1 matches 10 bases. J lost 8 bases, V lost 5 bases, and 6 bases had no gene match. The CDR3 runs 15 residues. The germline V gene has CDR1 MNHEY and CDR2 SMNVEV (reference sequence). As DNA, the CDR3 is TGTGCCAGCAGTGAGCCGGGGACAGGGGATTCACCCCTCCACTTT. Its protein is CASSEPGTGDSPLHF.

The chain links TRBV7-2 to TRBJ1-5; D is unclear. This CDR3 is 16 amino acids long. V lost 4 bases and J lost 7, with 20 bases in between. Germline V gene lookup returns CDR1 SGHTA and CDR2 FQGNSA. CDR3 DNA: TGTGCCAGCAGCTCAAGCGACAACTGGGGTCTGCAGCCCCAGCATTTT. Amino acid sequence: CASSSSDNWGLQPQHF.

The gene calls are TRBV20-1 and TRBJ1-2, with a weak D call TRBD1 (5 bases). The CDR3 loop spans 11 amino acids. CDR1 DFQATT and CDR2 SNEGSKA come from the germline V gene (reference sequence). V shed 7 bases and J shed 4 bases, with 10 bases lying between them. The CDR3 is CSVDSGYGYTF. The CDR3 bases are TGCAGTGTTGACAGCGGCTATGGCTACACCTTC.

This chain's CDR3 is CASSPFMGTDSYEQYF. CDR3 in DNA: TGTGCCAGCAGCCCATTCATGGGGACAGACTCCTACGAGCAGTACTTC. This chain uses TRBV9 with TRBJ2-7; 7 nucleotides match TRBD1. J gave up 0 bases and V 4 bases, and 10 bases lay outside the gene matches. This CDR3 has 16 residues. Germline CDR1 and CDR2: SGDLS and YYNGEE.

The V call is TRBV4-1, the J call TRBJ1-1; D is unresolved. Germline-derived CDR1 and CDR2 are MGHRA and YSYEKL. This CDR3 comprises 14 residues. The germline V and J ends were trimmed by 2 bases and 1 base, with 8 bases remaining between them. The DNA of the CDR3 is TGCGCCAGCAGCCAATATCTACAGAACACTGAAGCTTTCTTT. This gives the protein CASSQYLQNTEAFF.

The CDR3 is CAWSVSRVYNEQFF. The CDR3 DNA sequence: TGTGCCTGGAGTGTGTCCAGGGTTTACAATGAGCAGTTCTTC. V and J are TRBV30 and TRBJ2-1, with D tentatively TRBD1 (5 bases). Trimming stripped 0 bases from V and 4 bases from J, with 10 bases between. This CDR3 is built from 14 residues. Germline CDR1 is GTSNPN and CDR2 is SVGIG (reference sequence).

CDR3 residues: CASSEGPEAFF. DNA for the CDR3: TGTGCCAGCAGTGAAGGGCCGGAAGCTTTCTTT. The V gene is TRBV2, the J gene TRBJ1-1, with D unresolved. The germline gives CDR1 SNHLY, CDR2 FYNNEI. The CDR3 contains 11 residues. The ends were cut back, 1 base at V and 8 bases at J, with 5 bases in the middle.

This chain joins TRBV19 and TRBJ2-1, with D unclear. CDR3 length equals 13 residues. V lost 5 bases to trimming and J lost 4 bases, with 9 bases between them. Germline V gene data show CDR1 as LNHDA and CDR2 as SQIVND (reference sequence). CDR3 amino acids: CASSLGQYNEQFF. In nucleotides, the CDR3 is TGTGCCAGTAGTCTCGGCCAGTACAATGAGCAGTTCTTC.

The rearrangement uses TRBV3-1 (or the pseudogene TRBV3-2) and TRBJ1-1; possibly TRBD1 for D (6 bases). Germline V CDR1 and CDR2: LGHDT, YNNKEL (reference sequence). The CDR3 spans 13 residues. V was trimmed by 3 bases and J by 3 bases, leaving 8 bases between them. The CDR3 DNA is TGTGCCAGCAGCCAGGAGGGGGACACTGAAGCTTTCTTT. Amino acids: CASSQEGDTEAFF.

The V gene is TRBV10-2, the J gene TRBJ1-1, with D maybe TRBD1 (5 bases). V was pared by 4 bases and J by 4 bases, with 7 bases between. The CDR3 is made up of 12 amino acids. Germline CDR1 is WSHSY and CDR2 is SAAADI. The DNA for the CDR3 is TGCGCCAGCAGTGGGGGGGTCACTGAAGCTTTCTTT. Translating gives CASSGGVTEAFF.

This rearrangement joins TRBV5-4 to TRBJ1-2, with 7 bases aligning to TRBD1. Germline V gene data show CDR1 as SGHNT and CDR2 as YYREEE (reference sequence). J was trimmed by 8 bases and V by 4 bases; bases with no gene match: 23. The CDR3 loop spans 18 amino acids. As DNA, the CDR3 is TGTGCCAGCAGCGTGACCTTTGGGGGGGCAACAGGGGCTGGAGGCTACACCTTC. Its translation is CASSVTFGGATGAGGYTF.

This clone turned up a few times. V gene TRBV6-5 combines with J gene TRBJ2-5; no firm D call. Trimming pared 6 bases from V and 5 bases from J, leaving 7 bases between. The germline V gene has CDR1 MNHEY and CDR2 SVGAGI. This CDR3 has 11 residues. The CDR3 DNA is TGTGCCAGCAGCCCAATGGAGACCCAGTACTTC. Protein product: CASSPMETQYF.

As DNA, the CDR3 is TGTGCCAGCAGCCGCGACAGCTCTGGAAACACCATATATTTT. It codes for CASSRDSSGNTIYF. V is TRBV11-2 and J is TRBJ1-3; a weak D match, TRBD1 (5 bases). V lost 5 bases, J lost 0 bases, and 8 bases lay in between. This CDR3 region has 14 residues. Germline CDR1 SGHAT, CDR2 FQNNGV.

The rearrangement joins TRBV6-2 or TRBV6-3 to TRBJ2-7; 9 bases match TRBD1. The V gene end was trimmed by 6 bases and the J gene end by 5 bases; junction bases not matched to a gene: 14. CDR1 and CDR2 from the germline V gene are MNHEY and SVGEGT. CDR3 length: 16 amino acids. CDR3 sequence: CASSLTYWGQGNEQYF. For the CDR3, the DNA is TGTGCCAGCAGCCTGACATACTGGGGACAGGGTAACGAGCAGTACTTC.

The V call is TRBV29-1, the J call TRBJ1-2; D is possibly TRBD1 (6 bases). V shed 6 bases and J shed 2 bases, with 16 bases lying between them. Germline loops: CDR1 SQVTM, CDR2 ANQGSEA. The CDR3 sequence is 14 residues long. The CDR3 region has the DNA TGCAGCGTCGTGGGGGGGACATCCAACTATGGCTACACCTTC. It codes for CSVVGGTSNYGYTF.

The chain couples TRBV29-1 to TRBJ1-2; 9 bases line up with TRBD1. Losses at the gene ends were 1 base for V and 10 bases for J; bases not matched to a gene: 7. This CDR3 region has 13 residues. Germline loops: CDR1 SQVTM, CDR2 ANQGSEA. For the CDR3, the DNA is TGCAGCGTTGAAGGGGACAGGGCTTCAATCTACACCTTC. This gives the protein CSVEGDRASIYTF.

The V gene is TRBV25-1, the J gene TRBJ1-6; 7 bases match TRBD1. CDR3 length: 14 amino acids. CDR1 and CDR2 from the germline V gene are MGHDK and SYGVNS. V gave up 1 base and J gave up 7 bases; unmatched junction bases: 1. In DNA form, the CDR3 reads TGTGCCAGCAGTGAATGGGGACAGAATTCACCCCTCCACTTT. Translating gives CASSEWGQNSPLHF.

V usage is TRBV7-9 and J usage is TRBJ2-1, with TRBD2 identical over 7 bases. The CDR3 has 12 amino acids. CDR1 and CDR2 from the germline V gene are SEHNR and FQNEAQ (reference sequence). The trim removed 7 bases at V and 5 bases at J, leaving 2 bases unmatched. The CDR3 nucleotides read TGTGCCAGCACCGGACTAGACAATGAGCAGTTCTTC. Amino acid sequence: CASTGLDNEQFF.

The chain joins TRBV28 to TRBJ2-7, with D unclear. Looked up from germline, CDR1 is MDHEN and CDR2 is SYDVKM. The ends were cut back, 5 bases at V and 2 bases at J, with 4 bases in the middle. This CDR3 has 11 amino acids. The CDR3 sequence is CASSRTYEQYF. The CDR3 DNA follows: TGTGCCAGCAGTCGTACCTACGAGCAGTACTTC. Based on the CDR3 plus reference TRBV28 and TRBJ2-7, the full variable domain is DVKVTQSSRYLVKRTGEKVFLECVQDMDHENMFWYRQDPGLGLRLIYFSYDVKMKEKGDIPEGYSVSREKKERFSLILESASTNQTSMYLCASSRTYEQYFGPGTRLTVT.

The V and J genes are TRBV7-8 and TRBJ1-4; 7 positions agree with TRBD1. The CDR3 runs 17 residues. The trim removed 2 bases at V and 8 bases at J, leaving 14 bases unmatched. From germline, CDR1 is SGHVS and CDR2 FQNEAQ. The CDR3 loop is CASSLPRTGGFGEKLFF. Written as DNA, the CDR3 is TGTGCCAGCAGCTTACCTCGGACAGGCGGATTCGGGGAAAAACTGTTTTTT.

This chain connects TRBV3-1 (or the pseudogene TRBV3-2) to TRBJ2-1, with D perhaps TRBD1 (5 bases). This CDR3 spans 16 amino acids. Between the trimmed V and J ends, which lost 0 bases and 2 bases, there was a span of 11 bases. Germline V gene data show CDR1 as LGHDT and CDR2 as YNNKEL (reference sequence). The CDR3 region has the DNA TGTGCCAGCAGCCAAGATACGGTCAGGGCCTACAATGAGCAGTTCTTC. Residues: CASSQDTVRAYNEQFF.